These 3 T cell receptor beta chains were sequenced from one sample in a study of regulatory T cells in long-lasting Graves disease. Time point: newly diagnosed GD, antithyroid drugs for less than 3 months. The TCR library was made from RNA extracted from PBMCs. The TCR beta library used iRepertoire HTBI primers with Arm-PCR amplification of CDR3. TCRdb recomputed calls from the multiplex PCR reads with MiXCR, one row per CDR3 protein. Of some 410,000 distinct CDR3 sequences listed, over 15% are singletons. This sample was shared with a second study, whose subject was T cells in Graves' hyperthyroidism and ophthalmopathy.

Sample: peripheral blood mononuclear cells (PBMCs), taken at new diagnosis, from a patient treated with antithyroid drugs. The source of these receptors is a woman aged 30 to 39 with Graves disease.

Points on this clonotype: A much larger clone sits a single nucleotide away, making a read error possible. The CDR3 does not end in the conserved phenylalanine or tryptophan, so this is likely a read error. The chain links TRBV5-6 to TRBJ2-5, with a weak D call TRBD2 (5 bases). Germline V gives CDR1 SGHDT, CDR2 YYEEEE. Trimming shortened V by 5 bases and J by 5 bases, and 13 bases separated the two germline ends. The CDR3 totals 13 residues. The chain's CDR3 is CASRSLRAETQYL. DNA for the CDR3: TGTGCCAGCAGGTCATTGAGGGCGGAGACCCAGTACCTC.

This clonotype was detected many times. This sequence joins TRBV5-1 and TRBJ2-7; the D gene is possibly TRBD1 (5 bases). V lost 5 bases and J 3 bases, leaving 15 bases between the germline ends. There are 14 residues in the CDR3. Per germline, CDR1 SGHRS and CDR2 YFSETQ. CDR3 sequence (DNA): TGCGCCAGCAGGGGTCCAGGGAACTACTACGAGCAGTACTTC. Amino acids: CASRGPGNYYEQYF.

The genes are TRBV6-1 and TRBJ2-3; 10 bases are shared with TRBD2. Germline loops: CDR1 MNHNS, CDR2 SASEGT. J lost 2 bases, V lost 6 bases, and 5 bases had no gene match. The CDR3 has 15 amino acids. DNA for the CDR3: TGTGCCAGCAGCCCACTAGCGGGACCCACAGATACGCAGTATTTT. It is translated as CASSPLAGPTDTQYF.